This T cell receptor (beta chain) was identified during a study of T cell clusters in autoimmune cytopenias. General study results and limits: Exclusive TRB clusters were about 3-fold more numerous in healthy donors than in active autoimmune hepatitis. Clustering suggested that physiological T cell clusters were missing in primary autoimmune cytopenia patients. No cluster-lack signature appeared between secondary cytopenia and chronic lymphocytic leukemia patients, apparently due to lymphoma masking.

Each sample's input was 200 to 300 ng genomic DNA, some 40,000 genome equivalents. A remark on this clonotype: Its antigen is unidentified.

The CDR3 length is 19 residues. Germline V CDR1 and CDR2: DFQATT, SNEGSKA (reference sequence). Multiplex touch-down PCR amplified TRB using TRB-A and TRB-B pools in one tube. TCRdb re-called the multiplex PCR reads; every CDR3 protein appears as one record, without DNA. The sample table sets out 7,000 or so distinct CDR3 sequences. The TCR originated in a human donor with an autoimmune cytopenia or autoimmune hepatitis (not recorded which). The specimen was peripheral blood. The V and J genes are TRBV20-1 and TRBJ2-3; with no DNA, the TCRdb D assignment of TRBD1 cannot be verified. This CDR3 is CSARVSVKGQGPRADTQYF.